This entry lists 24 T cell receptor beta chains sequenced from one sample in a study of blood T cell repertoires in COVID-19. The table came from immunoSEQ multiplex PCR; TCRdb's copy has only in-frame clones and leaves some out. This table holds around 46,000 clones, 70% to 90% found once. What was sequenced was peripheral blood. These receptors all stem from a woman older than 75 with COVID-19, enrolled during active disease.

V usage is TRBV18 and J usage is TRBJ1-5; no firm D call. CDR1 KGHSH and CDR2 LQKENI come from the germline V gene. Deletions cut 3 bases from V and 5 bases from J, with 8 bases between. This CDR3 has 13 amino acids. CDR3 bases: TGTGCCAGCTCACCGAGGAGGGATCAGCCCCAGCATTTT. This codes for CASSPRRDQPQHF.

The V call is TRBV29-1, the J call TRBJ1-3; a weak D match, TRBD1 (5 bases). V was shortened by 5 bases and J by 0 bases, with 11 bases between the two germline ends. The CDR3 contains 14 residues. The germline gives CDR1 SQVTM, CDR2 ANQGSEA. The CDR3 sequence: CSVRSGASGNTIYF. As DNA, the CDR3 is TGCAGCGTTAGAAGTGGGGCCTCTGGAAACACCATATATTTT.

V is TRBV24-1 and J is TRBJ1-2; the D gene is possibly TRBD1 (5 bases). The CDR3 runs 12 residues. V lost 7 bases and J 2 bases, leaving 7 bases between the germline ends. The germline gives CDR1 KGHDR, CDR2 SFDVKD. The CDR3 bases are TGTGCCACCAGCCCAGGGAACTATGGCTACACCTTC. It codes for CATSPGNYGYTF.

The CDR3 region is CASSSRRTATNSYEQYF. The CDR3 DNA sequence: TGTGCCAGCAGCTCCAGGCGGACAGCCACTAACTCCTACGAGCAGTACTTC. The rearrangement joins TRBV7-6 to TRBJ2-7, with D possibly being TRBD1 (6 bases). Trimming left V 4 bases short and J 0 bases short, with 19 bases between. The CDR3 is 17 residues long. Germline V gene lookup returns CDR1 SGHVS and CDR2 FNYEAQ.

V is TRBV28 and J is TRBJ1-2, with a tentative D call TRBD1 (6 bases). This CDR3 spans 15 amino acids. V lost 7 bases and J lost 0, with 15 bases in between. Germline-derived CDR1 and CDR2 are MDHEN and SYDVKM. CDR3 sequence (DNA): TGTGCCAGCACCATGGGGGGGGCCCCTAACTATGGCTACACCTTC. Protein: CASTMGGAPNYGYTF.

This clone was seen only once. The chain links TRBV7-2 to TRBJ1-5, with a tentative D call TRBD1 (6 bases). The ends were cut back, 2 bases at V and 2 bases at J, with 16 bases in the middle. From germline, CDR1 is SGHTA and CDR2 FQGNSA. This CDR3 has 17 amino acids. The CDR3 DNA sequence: TGTGCCAGCAGCTTACCCCGGGCAGGGGTGCGCAATCAGCCCCAGCATTTT. Translation gives CASSLPRAGVRNQPQHF.

The chain carries TRBV27 and TRBJ2-1, with TRBD2 matching 10 bases. J gave up 3 bases and V 0 bases, and 5 bases lay outside the gene matches. CDR1 MNHEY and CDR2 SMNVEV come from the germline V gene (reference sequence). The CDR3 length is 17 residues. Here the CDR3 reads CASSLSLAGGLYNEQFF. In DNA, the CDR3 is TGTGCCAGCAGTTTATCTTTAGCGGGAGGACTCTACAATGAGCAGTTCTTC.

The V and J genes are TRBV18 and TRBJ2-6; weak D call: TRBD1 (6 bases). The CDR3 sequence is 16 residues long. Trimming took 3 bases from V and 0 from J, leaving 9 bases between them. CDR1 is KGHSH and CDR2 is LQKENI in the germline V gene. In DNA form, the CDR3 reads TGTGCCAGCTCACCGACAGGTCCCTCTGGGGCCAACGTCCTGACTTTC. Amino acid sequence: CASSPTGPSGANVLTF.

This chain connects TRBV5-1 to TRBJ2-5; 9 bases are a match to TRBD2. With V trimmed by 4 bases and J by 5 bases, 12 bases remained unmatched. The CDR3 runs 16 residues. Germline V gene sequence: CDR1 SGHRS, CDR2 YFSETQ. CDR3 DNA: TGCGCCAGCAGCGGGCAGGTTAGCGGGAGAGGTGAGACCCAGTACTTC. It encodes CASSGQVSGRGETQYF.

V gene TRBV11-3 combines with J gene TRBJ2-7, with D hard to call. The CDR3 loop spans 13 amino acids. The V gene's germline CDR1 is SGHNT and CDR2 YENEEA. V lost 3 bases and J 2 bases, leaving 8 bases between the germline ends. The CDR3 spells CASSFGITYEQYF. The CDR3 nucleotides are TGTGCCAGCAGCTTTGGCATAACCTACGAGCAGTACTTC.

The CDR3 here is CASSIDRRGSYEQYF. The CDR3 DNA is TGTGCCAGTAGTATAGACCGGCGGGGCTCCTACGAGCAGTACTTC. V usage is TRBV19 and J usage is TRBJ2-7; possibly TRBD2 for D (6 bases). Germline V gives CDR1 LNHDA, CDR2 SQIVND (reference sequence). The CDR3 consists of 15 residues. Trimming cost V 0 bases and J 0 bases, with 9 bases left between them.

The genes are TRBV28 and TRBJ1-2, with D perhaps TRBD1 (6 bases). The germline V gene encodes CDR1 MDHEN and CDR2 SYDVKM. The CDR3 is 14 amino acids. V shed 5 bases and J shed 2 bases, with 12 bases lying between them. Here the CDR3 DNA reads TGTGCCAGCAGTCCCGGGACAAAGAACTATGGCTACACCTTC. Translated, it gives CASSPGTKNYGYTF.

The chain employs TRBV29-1 and TRBJ2-1, with 10 bases identical to TRBD2. This CDR3 is built from 13 residues. V was clipped by 6 bases and J by 10 bases; unmatched bases: 9. Germline CDR1 is SQVTM and CDR2 is ANQGSEA. The DNA of the CDR3 is TGCAGCGTGAGAGCTAGCGGGAGAGGCGAGCAGTTCTTC. Protein: CSVRASGRGEQFF.

This clone appeared a few times. The chain carries TRBV5-1 and TRBJ1-1, with a tentative D call TRBD1 (6 bases). The CDR3 sequence is 14 residues long. Trimming cost V 4 bases and J 1 base, with 11 bases left between them. CDR1 is SGHRS and CDR2 is YFSETQ in the germline V gene. The CDR3 bases are TGCGCCAGCAGCCTAAGGGGACAGAACACTGAAGCTTTCTTT. Translation gives CASSLRGQNTEAFF.

J is TRBJ2-3 and V is TRBV4-3; 9 positions match TRBD2. The CDR3 sequence is 17 residues long. Germline V gene sequence: CDR1 LGHNA, CDR2 YSLEER. V shed 0 bases, J shed 4 bases, and the junction held 8 bases outside the gene matches. CDR3 bases: TGCGCCAGCAGCCAAGAACGTAGCGGGGGAAGGGCAGATACGCAGTATTTT. Translation gives CASSQERSGGRADTQYF.

This clone was seen once. This sequence joins TRBV2 and TRBJ1-5; 7 bases match TRBD1. CDR3 length: 16 amino acids. V lost 8 bases and J lost 2; bases outside the gene matches: 12. Germline V lookup: CDR1 SNHLY, CDR2 FYNNEI. The CDR3 region is CASAIYNRGGNQPQHF. Here the CDR3 DNA reads TGTGCCAGCGCAATCTATAACAGGGGAGGCAATCAGCCCCAGCATTTT. Combining the CDR3 with reference TRBV2 and TRBJ1-5 gives the whole variable domain EPEVTQTPSHQVTQMGQEVILRCVPISNHLYFYWYRQILGQKVEFLVSFYNNEISEKSEIFDDQFSVERPDGSNFTLKIRSTKLEDSAMYFCASAIYNRGGNQPQHFGDGTRLSIL.

This clone was recorded only once. V usage is TRBV28 and J usage is TRBJ2-4; the match to TRBD1 covers 10 bases. From germline, CDR1 is MDHEN and CDR2 SYDVKM. With 7 bases clipped from V and 1 base from J, the junction kept 4 bases outside the gene matches. CDR3 length: 15 residues. Here the CDR3 DNA reads TGTGCCAGCATCGACAGGGGGCTTGCCAAAAACATTCAGTACTTC. Its translation: CASIDRGLAKNIQYF. Full variable domain (outside the CDR3, taken from reference TRBV28 and TRBJ2-4): DVKVTQSSRYLVKRTGEKVFLECVQDMDHENMFWYRQDPGLGLRLIYFSYDVKMKEKGDIPEGYSVSREKKERFSLILESASTNQTSMYLCASIDRGLAKNIQYFGAGTRLSVL.

The rearrangement joins TRBV19 to TRBJ1-1, with D possibly matching TRBD1 (5 bases). The CDR3 has 14 amino acids. The germline V gene has CDR1 LNHDA and CDR2 SQIVND (reference sequence). Trimming took 6 bases from V and 1 from J, leaving 12 bases between them. The CDR3 region has the DNA TGTGCCAGTAGGCACACCGGGGGGAACACTGAAGCTTTCTTT. The encoded protein is CASRHTGGNTEAFF.

V usage is TRBV3-1 (or the pseudogene TRBV3-2) and J usage is TRBJ2-3; D is possibly TRBD1 (5 bases). Germline lookup yields CDR1 LGHDT and CDR2 YNNKEL (reference sequence). The CDR3 has 18 amino acids. Trimming pared 2 bases from V and 0 bases from J, leaving 18 bases between. The CDR3 sequence: CASSQRRAGPGSTDTQYF. Written as DNA, the CDR3 is TGTGCCAGCAGCCAAAGAAGGGCAGGGCCTGGAAGCACAGATACGCAGTATTTT.

The rearrangement joins TRBV6-2 or TRBV6-3 to TRBJ2-7; 8 bases match TRBD1. V lost 5 bases to trimming and J lost 6 bases; unmatched junction nucleotides: 9. This CDR3 has 14 amino acids. Germline V CDR1 and CDR2: MNHEY, SVGEGT. CDR3 in amino acids: CASSRQGPSGEQYF. The CDR3 DNA is TGTGCCAGCAGTCGACAGGGGCCTTCGGGCGAGCAGTACTTC.

The rearrangement uses TRBV27 and TRBJ2-1; 11 bases are a match to TRBD2. The CDR3 is made up of 16 amino acids. Germline V CDR1 and CDR2: MNHEY, SMNVEV (reference sequence). J lost 4 bases, V lost 5 bases, and 7 bases had no gene match. CDR3: CASSIRGTSGYNEQFF. The CDR3 coding sequence is TGTGCCAGCAGTATACGAGGGACTAGCGGATACAATGAGCAGTTCTTC.

The chain links TRBV10-3 to TRBJ2-2; 7 nucleotides agree with TRBD1. This CDR3 has 15 amino acids. CDR1 and CDR2 from the germline V gene are ENHRY and SYGVKD. Trimming took 6 bases from V and 1 from J; bases not matched to a gene: 5. The DNA of the CDR3 is TGTGCCATCAGAGGGACAGCCGTGAACACCGGGGAGCTGTTTTTT. It is translated as CAIRGTAVNTGELFF.

The rearrangement uses TRBV6-5 and TRBJ1-4, with D perhaps matching TRBD1 (5 bases). Trimming shortened V by 7 bases and J by 8 bases, and 8 bases separated the two germline ends. In germline, CDR1 is MNHEY, CDR2 SVGAGI. There are 11 residues in the CDR3. CDR3 coding DNA: TGTGCCAGCACTGGGGGGGAAAAACTGTTTTTT. Its translation: CASTGGEKLFF.

This clone showed up just once. The chain combines TRBV28 with TRBJ1-4, with 8 nucleotides matching TRBD1. V was clipped by 5 bases and J by 7 bases; unmatched bases: 6. Germline lookup yields CDR1 MDHEN and CDR2 SYDVKM. The CDR3 has 14 residues. The chain's CDR3 is CASSPTGVGEKLFF. CDR3 nucleotides: TGTGCCAGCAGTCCGACAGGGGTAGGTGAAAAACTGTTTTTT.